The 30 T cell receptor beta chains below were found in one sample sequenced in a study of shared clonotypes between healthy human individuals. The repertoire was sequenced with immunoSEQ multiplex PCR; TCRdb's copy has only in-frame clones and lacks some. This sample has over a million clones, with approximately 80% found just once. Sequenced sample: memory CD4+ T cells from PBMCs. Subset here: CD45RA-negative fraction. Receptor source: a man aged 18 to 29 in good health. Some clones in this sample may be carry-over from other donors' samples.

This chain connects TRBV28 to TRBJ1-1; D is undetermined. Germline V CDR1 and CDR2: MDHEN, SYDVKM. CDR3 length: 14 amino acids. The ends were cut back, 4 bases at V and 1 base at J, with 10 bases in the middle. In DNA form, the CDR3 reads TGTGCCAGCAGTTCACAACCTTCGAACACTGAAGCTTTCTTT. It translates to CASSSQPSNTEAFF.

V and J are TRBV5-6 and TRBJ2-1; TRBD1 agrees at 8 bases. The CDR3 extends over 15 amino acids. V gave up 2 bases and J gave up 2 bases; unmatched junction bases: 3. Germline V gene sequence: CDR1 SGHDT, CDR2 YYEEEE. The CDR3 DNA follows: TGTGCCAGCAGCTTCAGGGGGCTAACCTACAATGAGCAGTTCTTC. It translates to CASSFRGLTYNEQFF.

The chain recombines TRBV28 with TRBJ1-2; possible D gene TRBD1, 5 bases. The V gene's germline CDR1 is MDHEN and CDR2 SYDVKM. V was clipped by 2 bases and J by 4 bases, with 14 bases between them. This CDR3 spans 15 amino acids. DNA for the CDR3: TGTGCCAGCAGTTTAGATAACCGGGACCTCTATGGCTACACCTTC. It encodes CASSLDNRDLYGYTF.

CDR3 nucleotide sequence: TGTGCCAGCAGCTTGGGTCGACAGAGAAACACTGAAGCTTTCTTT. Its protein product is CASSLGRQRNTEAFF. The rearrangement joins TRBV7-9 to TRBJ1-1; TRBD1 might be the D (5 bases). Deletions cut 3 bases from V and 2 bases from J, with 13 bases between. From germline, CDR1 is SEHNR and CDR2 FQNEAQ (reference sequence). The CDR3 extends over 15 amino acids.

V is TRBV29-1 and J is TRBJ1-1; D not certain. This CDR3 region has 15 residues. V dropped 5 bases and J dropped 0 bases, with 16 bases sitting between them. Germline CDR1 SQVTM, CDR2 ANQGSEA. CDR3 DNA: TGCAGCGTTCCAACTATAGGCACTATGAACACTGAAGCTTTCTTT. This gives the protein CSVPTIGTMNTEAFF.

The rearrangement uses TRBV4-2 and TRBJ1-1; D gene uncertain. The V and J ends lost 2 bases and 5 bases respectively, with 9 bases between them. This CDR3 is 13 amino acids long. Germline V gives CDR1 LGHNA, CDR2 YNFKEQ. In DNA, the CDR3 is TGTGCCAGCAGCCAACAGATTCTGACTGAAGCTTTCTTT. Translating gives CASSQQILTEAFF.

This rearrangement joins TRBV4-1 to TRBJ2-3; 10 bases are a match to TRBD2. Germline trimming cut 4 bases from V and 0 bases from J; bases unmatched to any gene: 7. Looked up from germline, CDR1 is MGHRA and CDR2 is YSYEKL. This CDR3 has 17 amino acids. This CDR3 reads CASSRTSGRGSTDTQYF. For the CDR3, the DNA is TGCGCCAGCAGCCGGACAAGCGGGAGGGGTAGCACAGATACGCAGTATTTT.

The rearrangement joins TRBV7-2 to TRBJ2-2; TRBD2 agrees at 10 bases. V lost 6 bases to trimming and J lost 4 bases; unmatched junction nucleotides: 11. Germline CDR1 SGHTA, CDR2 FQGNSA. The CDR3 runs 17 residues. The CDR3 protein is CASRPRLAGRGTGELFF. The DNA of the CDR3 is TGTGCCAGCAGGCCTAGACTAGCGGGCCGCGGCACCGGGGAGCTGTTTTTT.

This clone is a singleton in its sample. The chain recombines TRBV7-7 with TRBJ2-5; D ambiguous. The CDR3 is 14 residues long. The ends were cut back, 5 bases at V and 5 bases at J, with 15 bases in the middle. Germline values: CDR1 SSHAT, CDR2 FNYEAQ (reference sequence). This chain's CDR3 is CASSPRPRWETQYF. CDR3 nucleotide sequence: TGTGCCAGCAGCCCTAGGCCCCGTTGGGAGACCCAGTACTTC.

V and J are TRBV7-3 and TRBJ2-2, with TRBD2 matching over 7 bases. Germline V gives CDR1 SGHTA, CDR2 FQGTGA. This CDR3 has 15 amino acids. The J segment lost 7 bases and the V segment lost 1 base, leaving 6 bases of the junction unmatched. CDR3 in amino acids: CASSLMAGASGELFF. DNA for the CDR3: TGTGCCAGCAGCTTAATGGCGGGAGCGAGCGGGGAGCTGTTTTTT.

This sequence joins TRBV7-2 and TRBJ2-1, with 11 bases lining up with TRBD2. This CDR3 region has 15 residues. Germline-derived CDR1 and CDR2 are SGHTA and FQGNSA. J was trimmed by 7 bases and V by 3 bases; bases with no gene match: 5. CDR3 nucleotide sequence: TGTGCCAGCAGCTTTTCCGGGACTAGCGGAAATGAGCAGTTCTTC. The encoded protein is CASSFSGTSGNEQFF.

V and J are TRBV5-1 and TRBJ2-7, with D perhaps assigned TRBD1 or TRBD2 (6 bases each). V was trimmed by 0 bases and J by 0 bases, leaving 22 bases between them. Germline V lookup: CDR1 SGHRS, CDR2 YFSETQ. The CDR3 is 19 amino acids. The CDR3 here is CASSLARLGGGQSSYEQYF. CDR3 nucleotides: TGCGCCAGCAGCTTGGCCCGGTTGGGGGGCGGACAGAGCTCCTACGAGCAGTACTTC. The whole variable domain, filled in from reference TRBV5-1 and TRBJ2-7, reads KAGVTQTPRYLIKTRGQQVTLSCSPISGHRSVSWYQQTPGQGLQFLFEYFSETQRNKGNFPGRFSGRQFSNSRSEMNVSTLELGDSALYLCASSLARLGGGQSSYEQYFGPGTRLTVT.

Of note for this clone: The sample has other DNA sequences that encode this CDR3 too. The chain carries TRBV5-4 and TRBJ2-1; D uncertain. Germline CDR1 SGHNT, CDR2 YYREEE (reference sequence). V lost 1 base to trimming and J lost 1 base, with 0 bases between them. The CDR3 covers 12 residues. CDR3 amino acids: CASSLSYNEQFF. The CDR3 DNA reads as TGTGCCAGCAGCTTGTCCTACAATGAGCAGTTCTTC.

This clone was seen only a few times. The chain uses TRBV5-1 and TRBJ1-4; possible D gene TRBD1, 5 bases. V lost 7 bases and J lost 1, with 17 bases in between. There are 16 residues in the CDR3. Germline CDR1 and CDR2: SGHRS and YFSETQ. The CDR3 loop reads CASSRGAKGTNEKLFF. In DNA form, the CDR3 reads TGCGCCAGCTCTCGTGGGGCGAAAGGAACTAATGAAAAACTGTTTTTT.

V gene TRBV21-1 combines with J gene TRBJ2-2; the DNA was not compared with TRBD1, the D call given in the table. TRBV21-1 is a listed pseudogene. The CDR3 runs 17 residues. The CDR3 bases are TGTGCCAGCAGCACGGGTAATCCGGGACAGGACACCGGGGAGCTGTTTTTT. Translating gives CASSTGNPGQDTGELFF.

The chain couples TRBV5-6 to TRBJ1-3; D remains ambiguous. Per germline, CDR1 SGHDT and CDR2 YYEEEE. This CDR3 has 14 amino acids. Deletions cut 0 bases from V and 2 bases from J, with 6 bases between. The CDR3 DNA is TGTGCCAGCAGCTTGGGACGAACTGGAAACACCATATATTTT. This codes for CASSLGRTGNTIYF. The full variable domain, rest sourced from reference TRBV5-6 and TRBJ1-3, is DAGVTQSPTHLIKTRGQQVTLRCSPKSGHDTVSWYQQALGQGPQFIFQYYEEEERQRGNFPDRFSGHQFPNYSSELNVNALLLGDSALYLCASSLGRTGNTIYFGEGSWLTVV.

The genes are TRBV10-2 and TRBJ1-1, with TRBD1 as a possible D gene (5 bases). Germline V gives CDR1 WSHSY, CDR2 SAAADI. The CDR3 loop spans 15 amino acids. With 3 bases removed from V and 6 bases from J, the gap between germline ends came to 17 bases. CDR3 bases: TGCGCCAGCAGTGATATAGGGGCAGCCGTCGCTGAAGCTTTCTTT. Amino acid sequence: CASSDIGAAVAEAFF.

The CDR3 sequence: CASSADRGFTEAFF. The DNA for the CDR3 is TGTGCCAGCAGCGCCGACAGGGGGTTCACTGAAGCTTTCTTT. The chain recombines TRBV7-9 with TRBJ1-1, with 9 bases aligning to TRBD1. V shed 5 bases and J 4 bases; nucleotides not matched to a gene: 5. CDR3 length: 14 residues. CDR1 and CDR2 (germline): SEHNR, FQNEAQ (reference sequence).

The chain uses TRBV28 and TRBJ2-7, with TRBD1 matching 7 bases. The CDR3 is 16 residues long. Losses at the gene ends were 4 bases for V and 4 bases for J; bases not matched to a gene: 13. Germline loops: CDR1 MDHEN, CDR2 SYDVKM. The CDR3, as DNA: TGTGCCAGCAGTTCAGCTGGGGCAGGGGGTTCGTACGAGCAGTACTTC. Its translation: CASSSAGAGGSYEQYF. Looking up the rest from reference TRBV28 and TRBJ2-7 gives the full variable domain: DVKVTQSSRYLVKRTGEKVFLECVQDMDHENMFWYRQDPGLGLRLIYFSYDVKMKEKGDIPEGYSVSREKKERFSLILESASTNQTSMYLCASSSAGAGGSYEQYFGPGTRLTVT.

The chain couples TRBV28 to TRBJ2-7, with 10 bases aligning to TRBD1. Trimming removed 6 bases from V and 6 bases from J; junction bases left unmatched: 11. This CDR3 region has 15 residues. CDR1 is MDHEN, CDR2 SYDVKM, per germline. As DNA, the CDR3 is TGTGCCAGCAGAGAGGGACAGGGGATGGCGGGCGAGCAGTACTTC. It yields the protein CASREGQGMAGEQYF.

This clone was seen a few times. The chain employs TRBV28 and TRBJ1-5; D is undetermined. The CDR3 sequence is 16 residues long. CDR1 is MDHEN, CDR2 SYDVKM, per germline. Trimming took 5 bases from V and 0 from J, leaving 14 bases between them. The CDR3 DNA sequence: TGTGCCAGCAGTCCCCAAGGTTGGGATAGCAATCAGCCCCAGCATTTT. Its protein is CASSPQGWDSNQPQHF. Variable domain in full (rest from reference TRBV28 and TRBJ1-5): DVKVTQSSRYLVKRTGEKVFLECVQDMDHENMFWYRQDPGLGLRLIYFSYDVKMKEKGDIPEGYSVSREKKERFSLILESASTNQTSMYLCASSPQGWDSNQPQHFGDGTRLSIL.

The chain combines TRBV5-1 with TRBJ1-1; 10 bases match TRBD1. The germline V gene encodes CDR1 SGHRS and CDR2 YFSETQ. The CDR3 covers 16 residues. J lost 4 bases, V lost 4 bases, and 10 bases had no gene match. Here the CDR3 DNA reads TGCGCCAGCAGCCCTTTGGTGGGACAGGGGAGCACTGAAGCTTTCTTT. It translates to CASSPLVGQGSTEAFF.

CDR3 in DNA: TGTGCCAGCAGTGAATGGGGGGTGGCCTCTGGGGCCAACGTCCTGACTTTC. This sequence encodes CASSEWGVASGANVLTF. This sequence joins TRBV25-1 and TRBJ2-6, with D possibly being TRBD2 (6 bases). CDR1 and CDR2 (germline): MGHDK, SYGVNS. Trimming left V 1 base short and J 0 bases short, with 10 bases between. The CDR3 totals 17 residues. Together with reference TRBV25-1 and TRBJ2-6, the CDR3 gives the full variable domain: EADIYQTPRYLVIGTGKKITLECSQTMGHDKMYWYQQDPGMELHLIHYSYGVNSTEKGDLSSESTVSRIRTEHFPLTLESARPSHTSQYLCASSEWGVASGANVLTFGAGSRLTVL.

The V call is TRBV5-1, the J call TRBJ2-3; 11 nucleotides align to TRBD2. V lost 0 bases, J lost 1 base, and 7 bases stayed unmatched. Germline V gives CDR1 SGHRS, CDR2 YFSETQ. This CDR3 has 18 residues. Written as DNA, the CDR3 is TGCGCCAGCAGCTTGGCCATAATAGCGGGAGGGGGCACAGATACGCAGTATTTT. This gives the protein CASSLAIIAGGGTDTQYF.

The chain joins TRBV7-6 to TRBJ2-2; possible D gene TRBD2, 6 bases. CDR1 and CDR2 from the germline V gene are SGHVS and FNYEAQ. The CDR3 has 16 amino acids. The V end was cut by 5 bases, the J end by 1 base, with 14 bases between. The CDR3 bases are TGTGCCAGCAGCATGCGGGGAAGCCTGAACACCGGGGAGCTGTTTTTT. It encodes CASSMRGSLNTGELFF.

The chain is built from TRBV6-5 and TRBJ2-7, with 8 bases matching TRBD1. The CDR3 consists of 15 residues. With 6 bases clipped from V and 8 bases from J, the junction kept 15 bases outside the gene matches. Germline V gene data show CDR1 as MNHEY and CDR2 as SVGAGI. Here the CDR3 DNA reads TGTGCCAGCAGCTCTCAGGGGACAGGTGGTTATAAGCAGTACTTC. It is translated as CASSSQGTGGYKQYF.

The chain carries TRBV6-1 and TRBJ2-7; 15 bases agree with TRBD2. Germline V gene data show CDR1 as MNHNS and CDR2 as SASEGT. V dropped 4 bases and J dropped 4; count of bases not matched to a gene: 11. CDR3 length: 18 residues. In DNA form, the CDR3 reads TGTGCCAGCAGTGGGGGACTAGCGGGAGGTTCCCCACCTTACGAGCAGTACTTC. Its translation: CASSGGLAGGSPPYEQYF.

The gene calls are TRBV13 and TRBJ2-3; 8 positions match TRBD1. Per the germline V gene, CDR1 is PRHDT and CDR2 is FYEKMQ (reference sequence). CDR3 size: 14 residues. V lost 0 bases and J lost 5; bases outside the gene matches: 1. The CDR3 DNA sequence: TGTGCCAGCAGCTTAGGACAGGGGGTAGATACGCAGTATTTT. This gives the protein CASSLGQGVDTQYF.

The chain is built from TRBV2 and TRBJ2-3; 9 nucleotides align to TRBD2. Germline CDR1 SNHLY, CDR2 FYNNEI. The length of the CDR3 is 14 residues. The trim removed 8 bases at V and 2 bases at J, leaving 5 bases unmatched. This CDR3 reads CASEAGGLTDTQYF. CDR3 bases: TGTGCCAGCGAAGCGGGAGGACTCACAGATACGCAGTATTTT.

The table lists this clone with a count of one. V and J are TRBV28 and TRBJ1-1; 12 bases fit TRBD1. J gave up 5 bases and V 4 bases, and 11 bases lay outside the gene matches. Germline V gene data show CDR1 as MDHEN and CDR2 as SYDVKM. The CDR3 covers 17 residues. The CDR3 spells CASSSSLGQGAKTEAFF. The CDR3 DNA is TGTGCCAGCAGTTCATCTTTGGGACAGGGGGCTAAAACTGAAGCTTTCTTT.